This is a list of T cell receptor beta chains from one sample in a study of monozygotic twins with inflammatory bowel disease. TCRdb reprocessed the 5' RACE reads and reports one entry per CDR3 protein, with no DNA. The listing records over 200,000 distinct CDR3 sequences. Sequences were obtained from blood. The origin of the receptors is a human donor with ulcerative colitis or Crohn's disease, or a healthy co-twin of an affected twin (not recorded which). The CDR3 runs from the conserved cysteine through the conserved F or W. The listing skips clone size in some rows; elsewhere it reads once, few, many or a size class.

CDR3 length,clone size,V gene,J gene,CDR3 protein
17,-,TRBV6-1,TRBJ2-2,CASIPTGGAANTGELFF
15,-,TRBV20-1,TRBJ2-2,CSASLAGTNTGELFF
13,-,TRBV12-3/TRBV12-4,TRBJ1-1,CASRAEQNTEAFF
16,-,TRBV5-1,TRBJ1-4,CASSLGDRATTEKLFF
13,-,TRBV4-1,TRBJ1-2,CASSHTSNYGYTF
15,-,TRBV5-1,TRBJ1-1,CASSSTTGANTEAFF
13,-,TRBV12-3/TRBV12-4,TRBJ2-5,CASSRTGKETQYF
14,-,TRBV6-1,TRBJ2-5,CASRRGLVSETQYF
14,-,TRBV5-1,TRBJ1-6,CASRQTLDNSPLHF
15,-,TRBV7-2,TRBJ2-7,CGSSRAAVSSYEQYF
18,medium-sized,TRBV28,TRBJ1-3,CASSLNRNDMSSGNTIYF
17,-,TRBV28,TRBJ2-1,CASSLSPSGSFSNEQFF
15,-,TRBV4-1,TRBJ2-7,CASSQDRNRVREQYF
15,-,TRBV19,TRBJ2-4,CASSISGNIKNIQYF
11,-,TRBV3-1,TRBJ1-5,CASSQGGPQHF
14,-,TRBV19,TRBJ2-6,CASLHSSGANVLTF
14,-,TRBV13,TRBJ1-5,CANRGLHSNQPQHF
13,-,TRBV7-3,TRBJ2-7,CASSSEGSGEQYF
15,-,TRBV20-1,TRBJ2-3,CSASRGLALGATQYF
14,-,TRBV2,TRBJ2-7,CASSAGTGRYEQYF
15,-,TRBV5-1,TRBJ1-6,CASSLGSGDNSPLHF